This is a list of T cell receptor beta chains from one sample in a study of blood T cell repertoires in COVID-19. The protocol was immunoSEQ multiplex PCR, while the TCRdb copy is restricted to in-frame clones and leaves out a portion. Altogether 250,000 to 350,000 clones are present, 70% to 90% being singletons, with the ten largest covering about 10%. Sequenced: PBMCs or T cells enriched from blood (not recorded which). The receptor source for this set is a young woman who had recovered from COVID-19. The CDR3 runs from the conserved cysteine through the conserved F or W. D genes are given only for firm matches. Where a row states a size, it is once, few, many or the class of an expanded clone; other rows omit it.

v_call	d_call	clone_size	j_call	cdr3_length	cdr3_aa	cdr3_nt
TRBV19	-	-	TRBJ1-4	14	CASSMGREGEKLFF	TGTGCCAGTAGTATGGGCAGGGAGGGTGAAAAACTGTTTTTT
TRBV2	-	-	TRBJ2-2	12	CASRQTTGELFF	TGTGCCAGCAGACAGACCACCGGGGAGCTGTTTTTT
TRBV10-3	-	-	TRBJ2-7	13	CAISEQGSYEQYF	TGTGCCATCAGTGAGCAGGGATCCTACGAGCAGTACTTC
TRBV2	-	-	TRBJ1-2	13	CASSLESNYGYTF	TGTGCCAGCAGTCTAGAGTCGAACTATGGCTACACCTTC
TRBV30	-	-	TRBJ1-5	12	CAWTRENQPQHF	TGTGCCTGGACCAGGGAAAATCAGCCCCAGCATTTT
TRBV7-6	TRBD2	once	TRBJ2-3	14	CASSVSGSGDTQYF	TGTGCCAGCAGCGTCAGCGGGAGCGGGGATACGCAGTATTTT
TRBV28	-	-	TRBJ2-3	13	CASMVTHTDTQYF	TGTGCCAGCATGGTCACACACACAGATACGCAGTATTTT
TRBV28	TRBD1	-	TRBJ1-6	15	CASSPTGEHNSPLHF	TGTGCCAGCAGTCCGACAGGGGAACATAATTCACCCCTCCACTTT
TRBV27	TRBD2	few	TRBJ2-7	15	CASSPGLAAGGEQYF	TGTGCCAGCAGTCCGGGACTAGCAGCTGGGGGGGAGCAGTACTTC
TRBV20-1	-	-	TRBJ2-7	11	CSAKSGYEQYF	TGCAGTGCTAAGAGCGGCTACGAGCAGTACTTC
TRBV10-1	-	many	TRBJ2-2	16	CASSDSGAGVAGELFF	TGCGCCAGCAGTGACTCAGGGGCGGGAGTGGCCGGGGAGCTGTTTTTT
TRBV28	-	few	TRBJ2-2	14	CASSILVQGGELFF	TGTGCCAGCAGTATATTAGTGCAGGGCGGGGAGCTGTTTTTT
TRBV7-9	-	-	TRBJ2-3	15	CASSLAGESTDTQYF	TGTGCCAGCAGCTTAGCGGGAGAAAGCACAGATACGCAGTATTTT
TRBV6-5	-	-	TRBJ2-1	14	CASSYSPGLGEQFF	TGTGCCAGCAGTTACTCGCCAGGGTTGGGTGAGCAGTTCTTC
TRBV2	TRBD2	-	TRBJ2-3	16	CASRRGLAGAGDTQYF	TGTGCCAGCAGACGAGGACTAGCGGGAGCAGGTGATACGCAGTATTTT
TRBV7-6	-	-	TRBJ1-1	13	CASSFGMNTEAFF	TGTGCCAGCAGCTTCGGTATGAACACTGAAGCTTTCTTT
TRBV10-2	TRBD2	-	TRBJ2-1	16	CASSVWDYDYNGEQFF	TGCGCCAGCAGTGTTTGGGACTACGACTACAATGGTGAGCAGTTCTTC
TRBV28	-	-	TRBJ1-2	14	CASRPSRTFYGYTF	TGTGCCAGCAGACCTTCGCGGACTTTCTATGGCTACACCTTC
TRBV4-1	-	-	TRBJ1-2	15	CASSHVGRGALGYTF	TGCGCCAGCAGCCATGTAGGACGGGGGGCGTTGGGCTACACCTTC
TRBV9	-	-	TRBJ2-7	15	CASSVGQASIYEQYF	TGTGCCAGCAGCGTAGGGCAGGCCTCAATCTACGAGCAGTACTTC
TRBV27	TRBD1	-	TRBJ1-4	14	CASSLGQGREKLFF	TGTGCCAGCAGTTTGGGACAGGGACGTGAAAAACTGTTTTTT
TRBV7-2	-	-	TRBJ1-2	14	CASSLESAGYGYTF	TGTGCCAGCAGCTTAGAGTCGGCAGGCTATGGCTACACCTTC
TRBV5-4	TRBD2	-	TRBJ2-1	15	CASSHAGGPDNEQFF	TGTGCCAGCAGCCACGCGGGGGGGCCGGACAATGAGCAGTTCTTC
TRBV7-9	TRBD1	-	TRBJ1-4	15	CASRDPTGIGEKLFF	TGTGCCAGCAGGGATCCGACAGGGATCGGGGAAAAACTGTTTTTT